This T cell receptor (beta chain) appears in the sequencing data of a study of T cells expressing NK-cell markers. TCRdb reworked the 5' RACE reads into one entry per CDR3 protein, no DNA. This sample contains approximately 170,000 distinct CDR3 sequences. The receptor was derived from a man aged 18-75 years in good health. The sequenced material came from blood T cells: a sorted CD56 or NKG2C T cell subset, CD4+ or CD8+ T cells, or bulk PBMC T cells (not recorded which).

The CDR3 reads CASKHQGAAGQPQHF. The chain links TRBV27 to TRBJ1-5; TCRdb proposes TRBD1, but this gene call is untestable without DNA. Germline CDR1 and CDR2: MNHEY and SMNVEV (reference sequence). This CDR3 has 15 residues.